Detailed here is one T cell receptor (beta chain). What it recognizes is unknown. Other DNA sequences in this specimen translate into the identical CDR3. V was clipped by 1 base and J by 0 bases; unmatched bases: 3. Germline assignment: CDR1 SGDLS and CDR2 YYNGEE. This CDR3 has 15 residues. This sample was taken from a study of cytomegalovirus exposure and HLA in healthy donors. Study-wide points: For most subjects, TCR beta sequences were reported to predict HLA-A and HLA-B alleles with accuracy. A later analysis found that most CMV-associated TCR beta chains appeared HLA-restricted. In an earlier analysis, most TCR beta V segments were productive about 90% or about 30% of the time.

PCR employed 60 Vbeta and 13 Jbeta primers. Method: immunoSEQ multiplex PCR; TCRdb's copy keeps in-frame clones and lacks some. The sample has 75,000 to 90,000 clones, around 10% seen once; the top ten hold approximately 25%. The receptor's source is a man aged 55 to 69 in good health and CMV-seropositive. The chain employs TRBV9 and TRBJ1-1; TRBD1 matches at 7 bases. Sequencing was done on a sample of PBMCs. The CDR3 nucleotides are TGTGCCAGCAGCGTATTGGGACAGATGAACACTGAAGCTTTCTTT. Translation: CASSVLGQMNTEAFF. Full variable domain (rest looked up from reference TRBV9 and TRBJ1-1): DSGVTQTPKHLITATGQRVTLRCSPRSGDLSVYWYQQSLDQGLQFLIQYYNGEERAKGNILERFSAQQFPDLHSELNLSSLELGDSALYFCASSVLGQMNTEAFFGQGTRLTVV.